Listed below are T cell receptor beta chains from one sample, sequenced in a study of blood T cell repertoires in COVID-19. Method: immunoSEQ multiplex PCR; TCRdb's copy keeps in-frame clones and lacks some. This table holds approximately 190,000 clones, roughly 87% found once. What was sequenced was peripheral blood. The receptors originated from a woman aged 55-70 years with COVID-19, enrolled during active disease. The CDR3 runs from the conserved cysteine through the conserved F or W. The D gene is left open where the match is weak. Only some rows state a clone size, as once, few, many or a class for expanded clones.

clone_size | d_call | j_call | v_call | cdr3_nt | cdr3_aa
. | TRBD1 | TRBJ2-1 | TRBV3-1/TRBV3-2 | TGTGCCAGCAGCCCACCGGGACAGGGATATGAGCAGTTCTTC | CASSPPGQGYEQFF
. | TRBD2 | TRBJ2-1 | TRBV18 | TGTGCCAGCTCATCGAGACTAGCGGGAGGGTACAATGAGCAGTTCTTC | CASSSRLAGGYNEQFF
. | . | TRBJ1-5 | TRBV5-8 | TGTGCCAGCAGCTTTCTGCGGGGAAGCAATCAGCCCCAGCATTTT | CASSFLRGSNQPQHF
. | . | TRBJ1-3 | TRBV7-9 | TGTGCCAGCAGCTCCGGACAGGGAAACACCATATATTTT | CASSSGQGNTIYF
. | . | TRBJ1-2 | TRBV13 | TGTGCCAGCAGCAAATTCGGGGCGGGGTATGGCTACACCTTC | CASSKFGAGYGYTF
once | . | TRBJ1-1 | TRBV13 | TGTGCCAGCAGCCCTCGACAGAGAGAGGAAGCTTTCTTT | CASSPRQREEAFF
. | . | TRBJ1-5 | TRBV2 | TGTGCCAGCAGAGACAGGCAGGGGCAGCCCCAGCATTTT | CASRDRQGQPQHF
few | TRBD2 | TRBJ2-2 | TRBV28 | TGTGCCAGCACTCGGGACTACAACACCGGGGAGCTGTTTTTT | CASTRDYNTGELFF
few | . | TRBJ2-3 | TRBV5-4 | TGTGCCAGCAGCTTTAGCGCTCCTAGCACAGATACGCAGTATTTT | CASSFSAPSTDTQYF
. | . | TRBJ1-2 | TRBV11-1 | TGTGCCACCCCAGAAGATGGCTACACCTTC | CATPEDGYTF
. | . | TRBJ1-2 | TRBV5-6 | TGTGCCAGCAGCTCCGCAGGGCCGATTAACTATGGCTACACCTTC | CASSSAGPINYGYTF
. | . | TRBJ2-1 | TRBV7-2 | TGTGCCAGCAGCTTACGGGGGAGCTCCTACAATGAGCAGTTCTTC | CASSLRGSSYNEQFF
once | TRBD2 | TRBJ2-7 | TRBV7-3 | TGTGCCATTCCAAGACGGCTAGCGGGAGAAGGCGAGCAGTACTTC | CAIPRRLAGEGEQYF
. | . | TRBJ2-1 | TRBV24-1 | TGTGCCACCAGTGATTCTGGGCTACCGAACTTATACAATGAGCAGTTCTTC | CATSDSGLPNLYNEQFF
. | . | TRBJ1-2 | TRBV6-5 | TGTGCCAGCATCGCAGGGACTAACTATGGCTACACCTTC | CASIAGTNYGYTF
. | . | TRBJ1-5 | TRBV6-1 | TGTGCCAGCAGTGAATATTCCAATCAGCCCCAGCATTTT | CASSEYSNQPQHF
. | TRBD1 | TRBJ2-2 | TRBV29-1 | TGCAGCGTTGAAACTCCCTTATCCGGGACAGCGAACACCGGGGAGCTGTTTTTT | CSVETPLSGTANTGELFF